This paragraph reports one T cell receptor beta chain. This clonotype was recorded a few times. Its antigen remains unidentified. Qualities for individual bases were not recorded, and no much larger clone is one base off. This entry comes from a study of spatial heterogeneity in lung cancer (dated by TCRdb to about 2019). With regard to the full study: Beta-chain transcripts were consistently detected in greater numbers than alpha-chain transcripts, which likely reflected higher beta-chain transcript abundance. In the raw uncorrected reads, each unique combination of TCR and UMI appeared more than ten times on average. In non-small cell lung cancer, the study made a quantitative comparison of TCR alpha and beta repertoires among multiple tumor regions, matched nontumor lung and blood. TCR repertoire features were related to nonsynonymous mutation counts determined by whole-exome sequencing of tumor tissue. At surgery, both alpha and beta chains were TCR-sequenced in roughly 230 tumor regions, approximately 64 matched nontumor lung samples and 56 PBMC samples.

The germline V gene (reference sequence) sets CDR1 to LGHDT and CDR2 to YNNKEL. The junction carries 16 bases between V and J, which are trimmed by 5 bases and 5 bases respectively. CDR3 length: 14 amino acids, cysteine to phenylalanine. Here the CDR3 DNA is all that survives: 42 bases in frame from base 1. This specimen's time point label, interpreted: sample taken at primary tumor resection. For TCR sequencing, whole RNA was extracted from tumor and nontumor lung tissue, or from cryopreserved PBMC samples, and no cell sorting was done. The donors were 65 to 90 patients from the lung TRACERx cohort who had early-stage, untreated non-small cell lung cancer. Only patients with enough RNA available from two or more tumor regions were chosen for TCR sequencing. Receptors were amplified or captured by 5' RACE. TCRdb lists the instrument as NextSeq 500. To allow correction of PCR and sequencing errors, the TCR library protocol tagged every TCR cDNA molecule with a unique molecular identifier. Regarding the original processing steps: TCR identification, UMI-based error correction and CDR3 extraction were all carried out with Decombinator tools. TCRs above a frequency of 2 per 1,000, corresponding to the top 1% of the tumor frequency distribution, were defined as expanded. Each repertoire was subsampled 100 times to 5,000 TCRs, after which Renyi diversity was computed with the R vegan package. CDR3 similarity networks were built from amino acid triplet string-kernel similarity, connecting CDR3s with pairwise similarity above 0.82. TCRdb reworked the public reads: Q25 trimming with fastp, MiXCR clone assembly, productive beta chains retained. Every distinct CDR3 protein forms one entry, paired with its most common genes and DNA. TCRdb's processing, not the authors', yielded these V and J calls. The sample yields around 92,000 distinct CDR3 sequences; about 12% were counted once. The leading ten clones occupy roughly 39% of the sample.

What the authors observed across the whole study: Additional single-cell paired TCR alpha and beta sequencing was considered necessary to confirm, at a functional level, the hypothesis that regional TCRs recognize regional mutations. Ubiquitous expanded tumor TCRs showed up in blood more often at tumor resection than at routine follow-up.

Recombination linked TRBV3-1 to TRBJ2-7, with TRBD1 tentatively as D gene (5 bases match). Material: PBMCs, obtained at surgery. The sequence came from a male donor with early-stage non-small cell lung cancer. The CDR3 protein: CASSSRRDSNEQYF. The nucleotide sequence is TGTGCCAGCAGCTCGCGACGAGACAGTAACGAGCAGTACTTC.